The 29 T cell receptor beta chains below come from one sample, sequenced in a study of control samples from healthy donors and cancer patients. The method was immunoSEQ multiplex PCR; TCRdb's version includes in-frame clones alone and lacks a portion of them. The sample includes around 130,000 clones, just under 90% seen only once; the top ten take 9% to 13%. Sequencing used blood. The origin of the receptors is a man aged 25-40 years in good health.

The V and J genes are TRBV11-1 and TRBJ1-5, with a possible D match to TRBD1 (5 bases). This CDR3 contains 15 residues. The ends were cut back, 0 bases at V and 3 bases at J, with 9 bases in the middle. The germline V gene encodes CDR1 SGHAT and CDR2 FQDESV (reference sequence). CDR3 DNA sequence: TGTGCCAGCAGCTTAGCGGGGCTGCCCAATCAGCCCCAGCATTTT. Translation: CASSLAGLPNQPQHF.

The chain recombines TRBV7-9 with TRBJ2-7, with a possible D match to TRBD2 (7 bases). CDR1 SEHNR and CDR2 FQNEAQ come from the germline V gene (reference sequence). This CDR3 has 15 amino acids. V lost 1 base and J lost 2, with 12 bases in between. As DNA, the CDR3 is TGTGCCAGCAGCTTAGATGGGGGGGCCGCCTACGAGCAGTACTTC. Protein product: CASSLDGGAAYEQYF.

This chain links TRBV6-4 with TRBJ2-3; D gene uncertain. The germline gives CDR1 MRHNA, CDR2 SNTAGT. Trimming shortened V by 0 bases and J by 1 base, and 17 bases separated the two germline ends. The CDR3 sequence is 18 residues long. CDR3 bases: TGTGCCAGCAGTGACTCGAAGGAAGGTATGAAGGGCACAGATACGCAGTATTTT. Translated, it gives CASSDSKEGMKGTDTQYF.

This chain connects TRBV7-9 to TRBJ1-2; D is undetermined. This CDR3 is 14 amino acids long. Germline V gene sequence: CDR1 SEHNR, CDR2 FQNEAQ (reference sequence). V lost 5 bases to trimming and J lost 8 bases, with 18 bases between them. CDR3 loop: CASSPAFFPNGYTF. The CDR3 DNA reads TGTGCCAGCAGCCCAGCTTTCTTTCCTAACGGCTACACCTTC.

This clone was picked up one time. The chain combines TRBV29-1 with TRBJ1-5, with D perhaps matching TRBD1 (6 bases). Trimming took 3 bases from V and 6 from J, leaving 15 bases between them. CDR1 and CDR2 (germline): SQVTM, ANQGSEA. The CDR3 is made up of 14 amino acids. CDR3 protein: CSVEFEGVGQPQHF. Written as DNA, the CDR3 is TGCAGCGTTGAGTTTGAGGGGGTCGGTCAGCCCCAGCATTTT.

This clone has a single count. V and J are TRBV27 and TRBJ1-2, with 7 positions matching TRBD1. CDR1 is MNHEY and CDR2 is SMNVEV in the germline V gene (reference sequence). This CDR3 spans 15 amino acids. The V segment lost 4 bases and the J segment 2 bases; nucleotides outside the gene matches: 7. The CDR3 protein is CASSSRTGGNYGYTF. CDR3 sequence (DNA): TGTGCCAGCAGTTCCCGGACAGGTGGGAACTATGGCTACACCTTC.

The V and J genes are TRBV12-3 or TRBV12-4 and TRBJ2-7, with unresolved D. V was pared by 6 bases and J by 3 bases, with 9 bases between. CDR3 length: 12 amino acids. Here the CDR3 reads CASRPQGYEQYF. The DNA of the CDR3 is TGTGCCAGCAGACCGCAAGGCTACGAGCAGTACTTC.

This clone was seen many times. Within the sample, other DNA sequences also encode this same CDR3. This chain uses TRBV6-1 with TRBJ1-2; D uncertain. Germline V gene sequence: CDR1 MNHNS, CDR2 SASEGT. The V end lost 2 bases, the J end lost 4 bases, and 11 bases lay between the germline ends. CDR3 length: 14 amino acids. The CDR3 reads CASSELEGTYGYTF. The CDR3 nucleotides are TGTGCCAGCAGTGAATTGGAGGGAACCTATGGCTACACCTTC.

The CDR3 DNA is TGTGCCAGCAGTTACGGACAGGGGGCGGGGGAGACCCAGTACTTC. Translation gives CASSYGQGAGETQYF. The rearrangement links TRBV5-5 to TRBJ2-5, with 11 bases lining up with TRBD1. The CDR3 has 15 amino acids. Germline trimming cut 5 bases from V and 5 bases from J; bases unmatched to any gene: 8. Looked up from germline, CDR1 is SGHKS and CDR2 is YYEKEE (reference sequence).

V and J are TRBV30 and TRBJ2-7; D is unclear. Germline V lookup: CDR1 GTSNPN, CDR2 SVGIG (reference sequence). The CDR3 contains 13 residues. With 0 bases removed from V and 1 base from J, the gap between germline ends came to 7 bases. The DNA of the CDR3 is TGTGCCTGGAGTGTACACGGGTCCTACGAGCAGTACTTC. It codes for CAWSVHGSYEQYF.

The gene calls are TRBV4-1 and TRBJ2-7; D is uncertain. Germline V CDR1 and CDR2: MGHRA, YSYEKL. The CDR3 runs 16 residues. V lost 4 bases and J lost 2, with 18 bases in between. Here the CDR3 DNA reads TGCGCCAGCAGCCGCACGACCCAGGCGGCGACCTACGAGCAGTACTTC. Translating gives CASSRTTQAATYEQYF.

The chain links TRBV29-1 to TRBJ1-3; D is uncertain. CDR1 and CDR2 (germline): SQVTM, ANQGSEA. Trimming cost V 4 bases and J 9 bases, with 13 bases left between them. The CDR3 spans 12 residues. The CDR3 protein is CSVAEGTSTIYF. The CDR3 DNA reads as TGCAGCGTTGCCGAGGGAACGAGCACCATATATTTT.

The gene calls are TRBV11-2 and TRBJ2-2, with TRBD1 identical over 10 bases. Germline V lookup: CDR1 SGHAT, CDR2 FQNNGV. This CDR3 has 16 residues. J was trimmed by 3 bases and V by 5 bases; bases with no gene match: 6. The CDR3 is CASSPQTGGYTGELFF. CDR3 nucleotides: TGTGCCAGCAGCCCGCAGACAGGGGGCTACACCGGGGAGCTGTTTTTT.

V usage is TRBV10-3 and J usage is TRBJ2-5; 12 bases are a match to TRBD2. V shed 2 bases and J 5 bases; nucleotides not matched to a gene: 6. CDR1 is ENHRY and CDR2 is SYGVKD in the germline V gene. The CDR3 is 16 residues long. CDR3 loop: CAISEGTSGGSETQYF. Here the CDR3 DNA reads TGTGCCATCAGTGAGGGCACTAGCGGGGGGAGCGAGACCCAGTACTTC.

About this clone itself: Other DNA sequences within the sample encode an identical CDR3. The rearrangement links TRBV7-3 to TRBJ1-1, with 7 bases aligning to TRBD1. The CDR3 contains 13 residues. With 5 bases clipped from V and 4 bases from J, the junction kept 4 bases outside the gene matches. Germline values: CDR1 SGHTA, CDR2 FQGTGA. This chain's CDR3 is CASSLQGGTEAFF. CDR3 sequence (DNA): TGTGCCAGCAGCCTGCAGGGGGGCACTGAAGCTTTCTTT.

A note on this clone: Being one base from a much bigger clone, this may be a read error. The CDR3 sequence: CASSLGKDTQYF. The CDR3 region has the DNA TGTGCCAGCAGCTTAGGGAAAGATACGCAGTATTTT. The genes are TRBV13 and TRBJ2-3; D is uncertain. V shed 0 bases and J shed 5 bases, with 3 bases lying between them. The CDR3 spans 12 residues. CDR1 is PRHDT, CDR2 FYEKMQ, per germline (reference sequence).

The rearrangement uses TRBV9 and TRBJ1-2; TRBD1 agrees at 11 bases. The germline V gene has CDR1 SGDLS and CDR2 YYNGEE. The CDR3 runs 15 residues. V shed 4 bases, J shed 5 bases, and the junction held 7 bases outside the gene matches. The DNA of the CDR3 is TGTGCCAGCAGCCCGGACAGGGGGCGCGGGTATGGCTACACCTTC. Amino acid sequence: CASSPDRGRGYGYTF.

V gene TRBV18 combines with J gene TRBJ1-1; D perhaps matches TRBD1 (5 bases). CDR3 length equals 14 residues. Trimming removed 5 bases at V and 0 bases at J, with 10 bases between. CDR1 and CDR2 (germline): KGHSH, LQKENI. This CDR3 reads CASSTGLLNTEAFF. The CDR3 nucleotides read TGTGCCAGCTCAACGGGACTACTGAACACTGAAGCTTTCTTT. Variable domain in full (rest from reference TRBV18 and TRBJ1-1): NAGVMQNPRHLVRRRGQEARLRCSPMKGHSHVYWYRQLPEEGLKFMVYLQKENIIDESGMPKERFSAEFPKEGPSILRIQQVVRGDSAAYFCASSTGLLNTEAFFGQGTRLTVV.

J is TRBJ2-2 and V is TRBV12-5; 7 positions match TRBD1. From germline, CDR1 is LGHNT and CDR2 FRNRAP. The CDR3 runs 16 residues. V dropped 6 bases and J dropped 2; count of bases not matched to a gene: 9. This chain's CDR3 is CASGPSRDSNTGELFF. The DNA of the CDR3 is TGTGCTAGTGGCCCTTCCCGGGACAGTAACACCGGGGAGCTGTTTTTT.

This chain connects TRBV4-2 to TRBJ1-3; D gene unclear. CDR1 is LGHNA, CDR2 YNFKEQ, per germline. The CDR3 contains 16 residues. V was clipped by 3 bases and J by 5 bases, with 17 bases between them. Here the CDR3 reads CASSQWASNERNTIYF. The CDR3 DNA sequence: TGTGCCAGCAGCCAGTGGGCCTCAAATGAAAGAAACACCATATATTTT.

This clone was counted a single time. J is TRBJ2-5 and V is TRBV12-5; D gene uncertain. CDR1 and CDR2 from the germline V gene are LGHNT and FRNRAP. CDR3 size: 15 residues. V was shortened by 2 bases and J by 2 bases, with 12 bases between the two germline ends. As DNA, the CDR3 is TGTGCTAGTGGTTTGACCGGCGCCCTGCAAGAGACCCAGTACTTC. Translated, it gives CASGLTGALQETQYF.

The gene calls are TRBV19 and TRBJ1-1, with 8 positions matching TRBD1. The V gene's germline CDR1 is LNHDA and CDR2 SQIVND (reference sequence). Trimming took 5 bases from V and 6 from J; bases not matched to a gene: 17. There are 17 residues in the CDR3. The CDR3 DNA reads as TGTGCCAGTAGTCAACCCGGGACAGGCCCCTTTGTAGCTGAAGCTTTCTTT. Protein sequence: CASSQPGTGPFVAEAFF.

This clone was seen only once. The genes are TRBV7-9 and TRBJ2-5, with 7 bases identical to TRBD1. The V gene's germline CDR1 is SEHNR and CDR2 FQNEAQ (reference sequence). The CDR3 loop spans 15 amino acids. With 11 bases clipped from V and 3 bases from J, the junction kept 15 bases outside the gene matches. This CDR3 reads CAGTSPGGSKETQYF. DNA of the CDR3: TGTGCCGGAACATCCCCAGGGGGTTCTAAAGAGACCCAGTACTTC.

CDR3 in DNA: TGTGCCAGCAGTAGGCCCGGGACAGGACCCTACGAGCAGTACGTC. Translated, it gives CASSRPGTGPYEQYV. The chain uses TRBV6-2 or TRBV6-3 and TRBJ2-7; 8 nucleotides line up with TRBD1. Germline V gives CDR1 MNHEY, CDR2 SVGEGT. The CDR3 totals 15 residues. V was clipped by 5 bases and J by 2 bases; unmatched bases: 8.

The gene calls are TRBV3-1 (or the pseudogene TRBV3-2) and TRBJ1-3; D remains unclear. This CDR3 region has 16 residues. Germline loops: CDR1 LGHDT, CDR2 YNNKEL (reference sequence). Deletions cut 3 bases from V and 0 bases from J, with 12 bases between. CDR3 protein: CASSHSRALSGNTIYF. CDR3 nucleotides: TGTGCCAGCAGCCACTCCCGGGCTCTCTCTGGAAACACCATATATTTT.

The rearrangement joins TRBV5-1 to TRBJ2-7, with D perhaps matching TRBD1 or TRBD2 (5 bases each). Germline V lookup: CDR1 SGHRS, CDR2 YFSETQ. Between the trimmed V and J ends, which lost 3 bases and 0 bases, there was a span of 10 bases. This CDR3 comprises 14 residues. The chain's CDR3 is CASSSRGDSYEQYF. CDR3 bases: TGCGCCAGCAGCTCACGGGGCGACTCCTACGAGCAGTACTTC.

This chain links TRBV10-3 with TRBJ2-7, with 7 bases fitting TRBD2. The V gene end was trimmed by 8 bases and the J gene end by 1 base; junction bases not matched to a gene: 8. Per germline, CDR1 ENHRY and CDR2 SYGVKD. CDR3 length: 14 amino acids. DNA for the CDR3: TGTGCCATCCAGGCGGGGGAACTTTCCTACGAGCAGTACGTC. As protein: CAIQAGELSYEQYV.

V and J are TRBV27 and TRBJ2-1; D gene ambiguous. The V end was cut by 6 bases, the J end by 9 bases, with 12 bases between. This CDR3 spans 12 amino acids. Looked up from germline, CDR1 is MNHEY and CDR2 is SMNVEV (reference sequence). In DNA form, the CDR3 reads TGTGCCAGCAGCCCCAGAAAAGGTGAGCAGTTCTTC. Translating gives CASSPRKGEQFF.

The chain recombines TRBV6-5 with TRBJ1-5; possibly TRBD1 for D (6 bases). The CDR3 runs to 14 residues. Trimming removed 8 bases from V and 3 bases from J, with 14 bases in between. Germline V gene lookup returns CDR1 MNHEY and CDR2 SVGAGI. As DNA, the CDR3 is TGTGCCAGCCGACAGGTGGCTGCCAATCAGCCCCAGCATTTT. Amino acid sequence: CASRQVAANQPQHF.